One and the same sample provided the 5 T cell receptor beta chains below, sequenced in a study of cytomegalovirus exposure and HLA in healthy donors. Amplification used 60 Vbeta primers and 13 Jbeta primers. Profiled with immunoSEQ multiplex PCR; TCRdb holds only in-frame clones, not every one. The repertoire holds 110,000 to 150,000 clones, with 80% to 85% as singletons. The sequenced sample was PBMCs. Every receptor here comes from a male donor in good health and CMV-seronegative.

There are a few counts of this clone. The gene calls are TRBV29-1 and TRBJ1-1; D perhaps matches TRBD1 (5 bases). Germline-derived CDR1 and CDR2 are SQVTM and ANQGSEA. The CDR3 has 12 amino acids. Trimming shortened V by 8 bases and J by 4 bases, and 14 bases separated the two germline ends. CDR3 amino acids: CSTKQVRTEAFF. Written as DNA, the CDR3 is TGCAGCACAAAACAGGTTCGCACTGAAGCTTTCTTT.

This CDR3 reads CASSSVTSSEQYF. The CDR3 nucleotides read TGTGCCAGCAGTTCGGTGACTAGTTCCGAGCAGTACTTC. The chain couples TRBV28 to TRBJ2-7; weak D call: TRBD2 (6 bases). CDR1 and CDR2 (germline): MDHEN, SYDVKM. V was pared by 4 bases and J by 6 bases, with 13 bases between. The CDR3 has 13 amino acids.

This chain joins TRBV6-5 and TRBJ1-1; D gene ambiguous. The CDR3 runs 14 residues. The germline CDR1 and CDR2 sequences are MNHEY and SVGAGI. Trimming pared 2 bases from V and 3 bases from J, leaving 10 bases between. CDR3 sequence: CASSYGEKDTEAFF. As DNA, the CDR3 is TGTGCCAGCAGTTACGGGGAGAAGGACACTGAAGCTTTCTTT.

As to this clone: One end of the junction fails to match germline, which may point to a read error. The rearrangement links TRBV5-6 to TRBJ2-7; TRBD1 aligns across 7 bases. The CDR3 contains 15 residues. Germline-derived CDR1 and CDR2 are SGHDT and YYEEEE. DNA for the CDR3: TGTGCCGGCAGCTTGGTGGACAGGATCTCCTACGAGCAGTACTTC. Its translation is CAGSLVDRISYEQYF.

The genes are TRBV7-2 and TRBJ2-1; 11 bases map to TRBD1. With 5 bases clipped from V and 7 bases from J, the junction kept 10 bases outside the gene matches. The CDR3 runs to 16 residues. Per the germline V gene, CDR1 is SGHTA and CDR2 is FQGNSA. The CDR3 reads CASSPPLGTGGNEQFF. CDR3 DNA: TGTGCCAGCAGCCCCCCTCTAGGGACAGGGGGGAATGAGCAGTTCTTC.